This T cell receptor beta chain was sequenced during a study of radiation and T cells in renal cell carcinoma. The study's findings and limits: In blood, top tumor clones expanded by 2 weeks, shrinking by 4. Without pretreatment biopsies, baseline tumor clonotype presence was undetermined.

Sample time point: blood 4 weeks post-SBRT, at nephrectomy. Treatment in this sample: 15 Gy SBRT to primary tumor, nephrectomy 4 weeks later. Blood was sampled at baseline, 2 weeks and 4 weeks after SBRT. The tumor was a clear cell renal cell carcinoma. As regards this clone: What it recognizes is unknown.

Only in-frame clones appear in the TCRdb table, and some are missing; sequencing was by immunoSEQ multiplex PCR. The sample includes around 81,000 clones, around four fifths of them seen just once. Germline CDR1 reads SGHRS; CDR2 reads YFSETQ. V was shortened by 5 bases and J by 1 base, with 6 bases between the two germline ends. This CDR3 is 12 amino acids long. This TCR came from a man aged 50-59 years with renal cell carcinoma. The source material was blood, sampled from a patient whose treatment included radiotherapy and nephrectomy. The chain couples TRBV5-1 to TRBJ1-2; D gene ambiguous. The CDR3 region has the DNA TGCGCCAGCAGAATGGATAACTATGGCTACACCTTC. Translation: CASRMDNYGYTF.